Below, one TCR beta chain is given with its context. The antigen is unknown. The CDR3 has 15 residues. Germline trimming cut 5 bases from V and 0 bases from J; bases unmatched to any gene: 6. Germline CDR1 reads SGHTA; CDR2 reads FQGNSA. This sample is part of a study of cytomegalovirus exposure and HLA in healthy donors. Study-wide results and limits: A later analysis associated 15,000 to 20,000 TCR beta sequences with HLA alleles at a 0.05 false discovery rate. Being indistinguishable, some V segments were excluded, TRBV6-2 and TRBV6-3 among them.

The PCR had 60 Vbeta and 13 Jbeta primers. The method was immunoSEQ multiplex PCR; TCRdb's version includes in-frame clones alone and lacks a portion of them. The sample lists 130,000 or so clones, around 80% occurring once. This chain links TRBV7-2 with TRBJ1-1, with 7 bases matching TRBD1. The sample comprised PBMCs. This clonotype was obtained from a man aged 25 to 45 in good health and CMV-seronegative. CDR3 loop: CASSEGRGLNTEAFF. CDR3 in DNA: TGTGCCAGCAGCGAGGGAAGGGGGCTGAACACTGAAGCTTTCTTT.